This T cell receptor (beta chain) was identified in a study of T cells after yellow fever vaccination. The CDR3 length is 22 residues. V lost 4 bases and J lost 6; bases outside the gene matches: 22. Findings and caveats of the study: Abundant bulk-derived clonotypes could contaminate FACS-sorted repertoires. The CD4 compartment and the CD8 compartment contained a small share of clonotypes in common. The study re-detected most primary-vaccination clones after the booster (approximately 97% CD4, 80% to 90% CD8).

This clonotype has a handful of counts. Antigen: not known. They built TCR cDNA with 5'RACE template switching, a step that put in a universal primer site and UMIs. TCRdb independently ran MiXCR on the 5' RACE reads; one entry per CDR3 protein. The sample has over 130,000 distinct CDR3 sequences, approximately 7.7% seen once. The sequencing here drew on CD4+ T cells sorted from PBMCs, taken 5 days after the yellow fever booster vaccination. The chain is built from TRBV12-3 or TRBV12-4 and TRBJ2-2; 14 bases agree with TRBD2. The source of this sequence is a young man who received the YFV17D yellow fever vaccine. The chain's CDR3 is CASSSVAGLAGARPGGAGELFF. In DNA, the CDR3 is TGTGCCAGCAGTTCAGTTGCGGGACTAGCGGGAGCGCGCCCCGGGGGTGCCGGGGAGCTGTTTTTT.